These 8 T cell receptor beta chains were sequenced from one sample in a study of shared clonotypes between healthy human individuals. TCRdb's copy holds only in-frame clones and misses some; the assay was immunoSEQ multiplex PCR. The sample has approximately 1,500,000 clones; about 98% are singletons. The specimen was naive CD4+ T cells sorted from blood. The sample's subset: CD45RA+ positively selected. Every receptor here comes from a man aged 30-40 years in good health.

V is TRBV5-4 and J is TRBJ2-5, with D possibly being TRBD2 (6 bases). Trimming left V 6 bases short and J 5 bases short, with 17 bases between. The CDR3 loop spans 14 amino acids. Germline values: CDR1 SGHNT, CDR2 YYREEE (reference sequence). CDR3 sequence reads: CASTLSGTSETQYF. CDR3 sequence (DNA): TGTGCCAGCACCCTCTCCGGGACTTCTGAGACCCAGTACTTC.

In the case of this clone: An end of the junction does not agree with germline; a read error may underlie this. The V gene is TRBV5-1, the J gene TRBJ2-2, with 8 nucleotides matching TRBD2. The CDR3 runs 15 residues. Germline V gives CDR1 SGHRS, CDR2 YFSETQ. This CDR3 reads CASRLGSGTPGELFF. The CDR3 nucleotides are TGCGCCAGCAGATTGGGTAGCGGGACCCCCGGGGAGCTGTTTTTT.

This clone was recorded only once. The CDR3 coding sequence is TGTGCCAGCAGCTACCCCGCCGCCGATGAAAAACTGTTTTTT. It yields the protein CASSYPAADEKLFF. The rearrangement joins TRBV9 to TRBJ1-4; D gene unclear. The V end was cut by 4 bases, the J end by 6 bases, with 13 bases between. In germline, CDR1 is SGDLS, CDR2 YYNGEE. This CDR3 has 14 amino acids.

The gene calls are TRBV7-2 and TRBJ2-7; 7 nucleotides line up with TRBD2. Germline CDR1 and CDR2: SGHTA and FQGNSA. V gave up 5 bases and J gave up 6 bases; unmatched junction bases: 13. The CDR3 has 15 amino acids. The CDR3 sequence is CASSLALGGPSEQYF. The DNA of the CDR3 is TGTGCCAGCAGCCTCGCTCTGGGAGGGCCCTCCGAGCAGTACTTC.

The gene calls are TRBV10-2 and TRBJ2-7, with D tentatively TRBD2 (7 bases). The CDR3 has 18 residues. The germline V gene has CDR1 WSHSY and CDR2 SAAADI. The V end lost 0 bases, the J end lost 1 base, and 19 bases lay between the germline ends. The CDR3 reads CASSESIGGGAGSYEQYF. CDR3 DNA sequence: TGCGCCAGCAGTGAGTCAATTGGCGGGGGCGCGGGGTCCTACGAGCAGTACTTC.

The gene calls are TRBV4-1 and TRBJ2-5; TRBD1 is a possible D gene (6 bases). The germline gives CDR1 MGHRA, CDR2 YSYEKL. The CDR3 extends over 20 amino acids. V was trimmed by 0 bases and J by 8 bases, leaving 31 bases between them. The CDR3 loop reads CASSQDWSWQGSLGQLTQYF. As DNA, the CDR3 is TGCGCCAGCAGCCAAGACTGGTCATGGCAGGGGAGTTTAGGACAACTCACCCAGTACTTC.

This clone was detected only once. The chain recombines TRBV19 with TRBJ2-1; TRBD1 is a possible D gene (6 bases). Trimming stripped 6 bases from V and 0 bases from J, with 12 bases between. CDR3 length: 15 residues. Germline CDR1 LNHDA, CDR2 SQIVND (reference sequence). CDR3 DNA: TGTGCCAGTAGGCCGTTAGGGGGCTCCTACAATGAGCAGTTCTTC. This sequence encodes CASRPLGGSYNEQFF.

Remarks on this clone: The same CDR3 is also encoded by other DNA sequences in this sample. This chain uses TRBV18 with TRBJ2-7, with D unclear. This CDR3 is built from 13 residues. Trimming removed 0 bases from V and 5 bases from J, with 8 bases in between. Germline V gene data show CDR1 as KGHSH and CDR2 as LQKENI. The CDR3 here is CASSPPSRDEQYF. DNA for the CDR3: TGTGCCAGCTCACCACCTTCTAGGGACGAGCAGTACTTC.